What follows are 13 T cell receptor beta chains derived from one specimen sequenced in a study of T cells after yellow fever vaccination. TCRdb reanalysed the 5' RACE reads using MiXCR and keeps one entry per CDR3 protein. Of 250,000 to 400,000 distinct CDR3 sequences in the sample, around 4.3% were seen once. Sequenced here: PBMCs, sampled 15 days after the yellow fever booster vaccination. The receptors shown here come from a young man who received the YFV17D yellow fever vaccine.

This clonotype was detected ten times or more. J is TRBJ1-5 and V is TRBV7-2; 10 positions match TRBD1. Germline values: CDR1 SGHTA, CDR2 FQGNSA. V lost 1 base to trimming and J lost 6 bases; unmatched junction nucleotides: 6. The CDR3 is 16 residues long. The CDR3: CASSLDSDRGSQPQHF. The CDR3 DNA reads TGTGCCAGCAGCTTAGATTCGGACAGGGGGAGTCAGCCCCAGCATTTT.

This clonotype was recorded many times. The genes are TRBV7-9 and TRBJ1-2, with 7 bases lining up with TRBD1. V lost 2 bases to trimming and J lost 8 bases; unmatched junction nucleotides: 14. CDR1 and CDR2 from the germline V gene are SEHNR and FQNEAQ (reference sequence). The length of the CDR3 is 16 residues. The CDR3 here is CASSLHKTGMGRGYTF. CDR3 coding DNA: TGTGCCAGCAGCTTACATAAGACAGGGATGGGCCGCGGCTACACCTTC.

This clonotype was seen a handful of times. This chain links TRBV11-2 with TRBJ2-7; TRBD1 is a possible D gene (6 bases). The CDR3 contains 13 residues. The ends were cut back, 2 bases at V and 2 bases at J, with 7 bases in the middle. Germline values: CDR1 SGHAT, CDR2 FQNNGV. In DNA, the CDR3 is TGTGCCAGCAGCTTATACAGGGCCTACGAGCAGTACGTC. This gives the protein CASSLYRAYEQYV.

The J gene is TRBJ2-1, the V gene TRBV24-1; D call uncertain. The CDR3 runs 13 residues. Germline CDR1 KGHDR, CDR2 SFDVKD. V was pared by 3 bases and J by 9 bases, with 11 bases between. As DNA, the CDR3 is TGTGCCACCAGTGATCGTACGGGTGGTGAGCAGTTCTTC. It specifies CATSDRTGGEQFF.

This clonotype was counted a few times. The CDR3: CASSFSKEETQYF. CDR3 in DNA: TGTGCCAGCAGCTTTAGTAAGGAAGAGACCCAGTACTTC. The chain links TRBV7-3 to TRBJ2-5; D call uncertain. V was clipped by 3 bases and J by 3 bases, with 8 bases between them. The CDR3 is made up of 13 amino acids. CDR1 is SGHTA, CDR2 FQGTGA, per germline.

V gene TRBV28 combines with J gene TRBJ1-2, with D unclear. CDR1 is MDHEN, CDR2 SYDVKM, per germline. There are 11 residues in the CDR3. Trimming pared 3 bases from V and 7 bases from J, leaving 6 bases between. The CDR3 region is CASSFGLGYTF. CDR3 sequence (DNA): TGTGCCAGCAGTTTCGGTCTTGGCTACACCTTC.

The gene calls are TRBV7-9 and TRBJ1-6; 7 nucleotides line up with TRBD1. Germline trimming cut 5 bases from V and 0 bases from J; bases unmatched to any gene: 4. This CDR3 contains 16 residues. From germline, CDR1 is SEHNR and CDR2 FQNEAQ (reference sequence). The CDR3 spells CASSEDRSSYNSPLHF. The CDR3 DNA reads as TGTGCCAGCAGCGAGGACAGGAGCTCCTATAATTCACCCCTCCACTTT.

The table lists this clonotype with many counts. The rearrangement uses TRBV15 and TRBJ2-5; the D gene is possibly TRBD1 (5 bases). Trimming removed 4 bases at V and 5 bases at J, with 14 bases between. The CDR3 contains 14 residues. The V gene's germline CDR1 is LNHNV and CDR2 YYDKDF (reference sequence). In nucleotides, the CDR3 is TGTGCCACCAGCATCTACAGGTTGGGCGAGACCCAGTACTTC. Encoded protein: CATSIYRLGETQYF.

This clonotype has ten or more counts. CDR3 sequence (DNA): TGTGCCAGCAGCTCAGGGTTCACAGATACGCAGTATTTT. It codes for CASSSGFTDTQYF. V gene TRBV7-3 combines with J gene TRBJ2-3; tentative D call: TRBD1 (5 bases). Germline assignment: CDR1 SGHTA and CDR2 FQGTGA. This CDR3 spans 13 amino acids. V shed 4 bases and J shed 2 bases, with 7 bases lying between them.

This clonotype was counted many times. CDR3 sequence: CASSPSTAGFNMNTGELFF. CDR3 in DNA: TGCGCCAGCAGCCCGTCTACCGCAGGATTCAACATGAACACCGGGGAGCTGTTTTTT. The V call is TRBV4-3, the J call TRBJ2-2, with D unclear. The V gene's germline CDR1 is LGHNA and CDR2 YSLEER. The CDR3 spans 19 residues. Deletions cut 4 bases from V and 1 base from J, with 22 bases between.

The chain combines TRBV9 with TRBJ2-1; TRBD2 aligns across 9 bases. The CDR3 runs 15 residues. Losses at the gene ends were 4 bases for V and 5 bases for J; bases not matched to a gene: 7. CDR1 and CDR2 from the germline V gene are SGDLS and YYNGEE. CDR3 bases: TGTGCCAGCAGCCCTAGACTAGCGGCCAACAATGAGCAGTTCTTC. Translation: CASSPRLAANNEQFF.

This clonotype was found many times. The V gene is TRBV7-3, the J gene TRBJ2-5; 8 nucleotides agree with TRBD2. Germline-derived CDR1 and CDR2 are SGHTA and FQGTGA. The J segment lost 5 bases and the V segment lost 4 bases, leaving 3 bases of the junction unmatched. The CDR3 extends over 13 amino acids. Here the CDR3 reads CASSYGGEETQYF. In DNA, the CDR3 is TGTGCCAGCAGCTACGGGGGGGAGGAGACCCAGTACTTC.

The chain recombines TRBV18 with TRBJ1-2; D call uncertain. Germline values: CDR1 KGHSH, CDR2 LQKENI. V lost 3 bases and J lost 1, with 12 bases in between. CDR3 length: 15 amino acids. In DNA form, the CDR3 reads TGTGCCAGCTCACCTCCCGGCCAGAATAACTATGGCTACACCTTC. Translated: CASSPPGQNNYGYTF. The full variable domain, in which reference TRBV18 and TRBJ1-2 provide the parts outside the CDR3, is NAGVMQNPRHLVRRRGQEARLRCSPMKGHSHVYWYRQLPEEGLKFMVYLQKENIIDESGMPKERFSAEFPKEGPSILRIQQVVRGDSAAYFCASSPPGQNNYGYTFGSGTRLTVV.